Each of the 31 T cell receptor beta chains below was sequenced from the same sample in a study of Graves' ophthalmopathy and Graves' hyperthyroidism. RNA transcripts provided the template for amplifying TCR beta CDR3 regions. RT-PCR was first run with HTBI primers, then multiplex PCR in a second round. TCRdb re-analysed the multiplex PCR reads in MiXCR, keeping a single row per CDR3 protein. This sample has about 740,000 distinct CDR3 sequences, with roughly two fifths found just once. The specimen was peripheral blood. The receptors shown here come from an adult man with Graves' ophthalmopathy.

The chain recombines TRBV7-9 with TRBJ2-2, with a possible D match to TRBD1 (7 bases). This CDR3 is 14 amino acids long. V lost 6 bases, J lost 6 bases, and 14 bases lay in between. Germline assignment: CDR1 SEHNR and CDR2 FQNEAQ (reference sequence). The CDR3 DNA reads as TGTGCCAGCAGAATAGACAGGGAGGCCGGGGAGCTGTTTTTT. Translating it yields CASRIDREAGELFF. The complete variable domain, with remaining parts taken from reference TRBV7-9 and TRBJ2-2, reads DTGVSQNPRHKITKRGQNVTFRCDPISEHNRLYWYRQTLGQGPEFLTYFQNEAQLEKSRLLSDRFSAERPKGSFSTLEIQRTEQGDSAMYLCASRIDREAGELFFGEGSRLTVL.

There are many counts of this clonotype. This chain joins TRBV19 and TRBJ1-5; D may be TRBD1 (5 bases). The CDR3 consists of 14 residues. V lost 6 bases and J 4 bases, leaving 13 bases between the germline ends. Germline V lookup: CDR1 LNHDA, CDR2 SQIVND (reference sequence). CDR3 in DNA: TGTGCCAGTAGAGCCAGTGGGACGAATCAGCCCCAGCATTTT. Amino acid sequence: CASRASGTNQPQHF.

The CDR3 DNA follows: TGTGCCAGCAGCCCATCCGGGTTAGGTACGCAGTATTTT. Residues: CASSPSGLGTQYF. J is TRBJ2-3 and V is TRBV7-6; no clear D gene. The germline V gene has CDR1 SGHVS and CDR2 FNYEAQ. Trimming left V 5 bases short and J 8 bases short, with 14 bases between. The CDR3 covers 13 residues.

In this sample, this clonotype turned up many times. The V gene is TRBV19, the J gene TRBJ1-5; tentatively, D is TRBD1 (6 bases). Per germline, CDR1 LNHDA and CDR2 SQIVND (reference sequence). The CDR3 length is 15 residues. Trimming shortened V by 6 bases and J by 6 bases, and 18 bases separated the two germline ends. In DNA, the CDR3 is TGTGCCAGTAGCCCACGAGAGGGGGTAGGTCAGCCCCAGCATTTT. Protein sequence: CASSPREGVGQPQHF.

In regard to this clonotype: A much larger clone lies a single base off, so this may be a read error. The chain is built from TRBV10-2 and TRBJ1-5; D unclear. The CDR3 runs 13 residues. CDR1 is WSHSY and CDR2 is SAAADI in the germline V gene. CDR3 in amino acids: CASSYSDNQPQHF. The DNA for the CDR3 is TGTGCCAGCAGTTACTCGGACAATCAGCCCCAGCATTTT.

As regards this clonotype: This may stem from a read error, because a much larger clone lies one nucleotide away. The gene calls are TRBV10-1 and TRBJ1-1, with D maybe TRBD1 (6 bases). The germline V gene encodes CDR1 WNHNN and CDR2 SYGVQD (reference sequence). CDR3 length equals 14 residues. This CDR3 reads CASSEAGRDTGAFF. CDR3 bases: TGCGCCAGCAGTGAAGCGGGAAGGGACACTGGAGCTTTCTTT.

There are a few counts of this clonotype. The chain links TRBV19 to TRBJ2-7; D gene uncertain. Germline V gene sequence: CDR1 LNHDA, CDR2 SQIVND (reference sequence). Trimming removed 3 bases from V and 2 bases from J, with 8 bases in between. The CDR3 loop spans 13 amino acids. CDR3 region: CASSIAPPYEQYF. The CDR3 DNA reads TGTGCCAGTAGTATTGCTCCTCCCTACGAGCAGTACTTC.

The CDR3 sequence is CASSINPNSNQPQHF. CDR3 nucleotide sequence: TGTGCCAGTAGTATTAATCCAAATAGCAATCAGCCCCAGCATTTT. The rearrangement links TRBV19 to TRBJ1-5; D is ambiguous. The CDR3 covers 15 residues. Trimming pared 3 bases from V and 0 bases from J, leaving 9 bases between. CDR1 and CDR2 (germline): LNHDA, SQIVND (reference sequence).

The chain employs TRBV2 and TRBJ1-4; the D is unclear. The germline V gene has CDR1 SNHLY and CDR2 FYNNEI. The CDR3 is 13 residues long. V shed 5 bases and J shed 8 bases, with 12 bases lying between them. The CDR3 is CASSSQNGEKLFF. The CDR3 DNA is TGTGCCAGCAGTTCCCAAAACGGGGAAAAACTGTTTTTT.

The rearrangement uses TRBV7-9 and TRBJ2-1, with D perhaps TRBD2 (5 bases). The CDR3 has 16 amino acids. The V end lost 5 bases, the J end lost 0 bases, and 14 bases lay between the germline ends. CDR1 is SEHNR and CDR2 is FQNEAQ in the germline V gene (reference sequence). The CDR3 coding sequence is TGTGCCAGCAGCGGGCGGGTGGGCCACTCCTACAATGAGCAGTTCTTC. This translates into CASSGRVGHSYNEQFF.

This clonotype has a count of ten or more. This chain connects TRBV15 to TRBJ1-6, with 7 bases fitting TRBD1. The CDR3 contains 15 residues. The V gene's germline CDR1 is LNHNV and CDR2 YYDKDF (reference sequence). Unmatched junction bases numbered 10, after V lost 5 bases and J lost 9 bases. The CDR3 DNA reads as TGTGCCACCAGCTCCAAGACAGGGACTCCTTCACCCCTCCACTTT. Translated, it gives CATSSKTGTPSPLHF.

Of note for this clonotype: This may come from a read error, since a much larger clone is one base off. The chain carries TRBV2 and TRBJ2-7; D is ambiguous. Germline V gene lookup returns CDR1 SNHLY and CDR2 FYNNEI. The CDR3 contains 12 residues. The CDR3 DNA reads TGTGCCAGCAGTGTGGTCCCTTACGAGCAGTGCTTC. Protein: CASSVVPYEQCF.

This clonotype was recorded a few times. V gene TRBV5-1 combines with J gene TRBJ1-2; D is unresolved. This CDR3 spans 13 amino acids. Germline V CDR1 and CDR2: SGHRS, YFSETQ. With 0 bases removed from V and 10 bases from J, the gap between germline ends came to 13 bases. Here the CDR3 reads CASSLDGSPPYTF. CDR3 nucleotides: TGCGCCAGCAGCTTGGACGGATCCCCCCCCTACACCTTC.

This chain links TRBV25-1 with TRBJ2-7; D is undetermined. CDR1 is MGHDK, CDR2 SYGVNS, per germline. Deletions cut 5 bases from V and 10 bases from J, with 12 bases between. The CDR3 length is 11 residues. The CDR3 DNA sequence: TGTGCCAGCAGTTCTAGGACGGTACAGTACTTC. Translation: CASSSRTVQYF.

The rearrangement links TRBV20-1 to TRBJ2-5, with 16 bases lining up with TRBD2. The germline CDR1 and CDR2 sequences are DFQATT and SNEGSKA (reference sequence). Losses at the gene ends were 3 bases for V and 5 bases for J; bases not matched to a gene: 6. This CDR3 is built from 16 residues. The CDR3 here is CSASSGTSGGEETQYF. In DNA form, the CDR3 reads TGCAGTGCTAGCTCCGGGACTAGCGGGGGGGAGGAGACCCAGTACTTC.

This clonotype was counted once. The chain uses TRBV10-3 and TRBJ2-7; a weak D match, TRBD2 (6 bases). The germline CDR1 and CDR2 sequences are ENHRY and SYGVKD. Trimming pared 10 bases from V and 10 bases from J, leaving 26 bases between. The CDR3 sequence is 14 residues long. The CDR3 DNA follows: TGTGCCACCTCGTGGGGCGGGAAGAAGTTGGAACAGTACTTC. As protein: CATSWGGKKLEQYF.

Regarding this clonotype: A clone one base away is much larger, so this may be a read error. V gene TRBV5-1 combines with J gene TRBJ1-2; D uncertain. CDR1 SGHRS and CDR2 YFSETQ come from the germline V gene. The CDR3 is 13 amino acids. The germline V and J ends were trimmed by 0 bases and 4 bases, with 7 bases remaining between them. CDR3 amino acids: CASSLVAAYGYTF. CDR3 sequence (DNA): TGCGCCAGCAGCTTGGTGGCAGCCTATGGCTACACCTTC.

The CDR3 loop is CASSAGQGNSYEQYF. DNA for the CDR3: TGTGCCAGCAGTGCGGGACAGGGGAACTCCTACGAGCAGTACTTC. V gene TRBV6-1 combines with J gene TRBJ2-7, with 10 bases aligning to TRBD1. Germline assignment: CDR1 MNHNS and CDR2 SASEGT. The CDR3 runs to 15 residues. Trimming removed 4 bases from V and 0 bases from J; junction bases left unmatched: 3.

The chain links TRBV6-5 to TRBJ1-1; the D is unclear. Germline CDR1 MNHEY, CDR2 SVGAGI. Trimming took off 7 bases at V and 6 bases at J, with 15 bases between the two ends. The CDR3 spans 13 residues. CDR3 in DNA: TGTGCCAGCATCAGCCCCCTTTTGGCTGAAGCTTTCTTT. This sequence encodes CASISPLLAEAFF.

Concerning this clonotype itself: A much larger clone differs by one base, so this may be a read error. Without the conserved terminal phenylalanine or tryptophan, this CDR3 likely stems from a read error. This CDR3 is CASSPTSGPYEQYC. The CDR3 region has the DNA TGTGCCAGCAGTCCAACTAGCGGGCCCTACGAGCAGTACTGC. V gene TRBV7-9 combines with J gene TRBJ2-7; 9 nucleotides line up with TRBD2. The junction had 5 bases not matched to a gene; V was cut back by 6 bases and J by 2 bases. The CDR3 spans 14 residues. Germline CDR1 and CDR2: SEHNR and FQNEAQ (reference sequence).

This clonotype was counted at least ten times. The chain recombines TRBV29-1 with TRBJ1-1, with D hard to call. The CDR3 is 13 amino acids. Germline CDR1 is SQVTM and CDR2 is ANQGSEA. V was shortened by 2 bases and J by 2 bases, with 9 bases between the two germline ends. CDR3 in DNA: TGCAGCGTTGAATCGGACGGTAACACTGAAGCTTTCTTT. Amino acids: CSVESDGNTEAFF.

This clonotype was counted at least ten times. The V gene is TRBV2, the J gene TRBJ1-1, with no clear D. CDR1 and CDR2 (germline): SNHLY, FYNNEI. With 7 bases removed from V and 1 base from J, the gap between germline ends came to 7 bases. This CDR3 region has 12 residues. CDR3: CASNRGNTEAFF. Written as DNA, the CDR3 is TGTGCCAGCAACCGGGGGAACACTGAAGCTTTCTTT.

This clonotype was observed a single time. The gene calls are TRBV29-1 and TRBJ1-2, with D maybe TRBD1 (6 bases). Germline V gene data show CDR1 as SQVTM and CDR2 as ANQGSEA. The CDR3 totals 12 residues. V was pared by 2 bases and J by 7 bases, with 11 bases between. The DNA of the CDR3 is TGCAGCGTTGAACGACAGGACGGTGGCTACACCTTC. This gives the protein CSVERQDGGYTF.

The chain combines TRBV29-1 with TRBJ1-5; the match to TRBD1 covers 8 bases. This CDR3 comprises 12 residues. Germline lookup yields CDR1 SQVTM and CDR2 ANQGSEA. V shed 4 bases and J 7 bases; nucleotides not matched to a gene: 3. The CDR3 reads CSVGQGHQPQHF. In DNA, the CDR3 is TGCAGCGTTGGACAGGGGCACCAGCCCCAGCATTTT.

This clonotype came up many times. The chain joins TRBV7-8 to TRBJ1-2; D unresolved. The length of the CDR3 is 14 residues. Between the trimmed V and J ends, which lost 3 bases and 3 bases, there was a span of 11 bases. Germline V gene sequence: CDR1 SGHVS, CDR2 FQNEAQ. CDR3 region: CASSFGRADYGYTF. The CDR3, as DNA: TGTGCCAGCAGCTTCGGTCGCGCGGACTATGGCTACACCTTC.

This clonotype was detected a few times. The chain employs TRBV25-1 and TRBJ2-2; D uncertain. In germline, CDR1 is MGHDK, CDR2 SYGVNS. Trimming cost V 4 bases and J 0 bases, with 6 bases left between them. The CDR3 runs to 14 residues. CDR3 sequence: CASSGHTNTGELFF. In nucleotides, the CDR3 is TGTGCCAGCAGTGGACATACGAACACCGGGGAGCTGTTTTTT.

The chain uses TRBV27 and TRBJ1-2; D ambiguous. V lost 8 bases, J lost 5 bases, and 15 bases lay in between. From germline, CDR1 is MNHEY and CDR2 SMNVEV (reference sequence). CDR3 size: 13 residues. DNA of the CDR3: TGTGCCAGCTCCCGGTCCGGTGGTTATGGCTACACCTTC. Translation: CASSRSGGYGYTF.

CDR3 sequence (DNA): TGTGCCAGCCCCAGGACAGGCGTTTCACCCCTCCACTTT. Its protein is CASPRTGVSPLHF. This chain links TRBV25-1 with TRBJ1-6, with TRBD1 matching over 7 bases. The CDR3 is 13 residues long. Trimming removed 8 bases from V and 9 bases from J; junction bases left unmatched: 7. Germline assignment: CDR1 MGHDK and CDR2 SYGVNS.

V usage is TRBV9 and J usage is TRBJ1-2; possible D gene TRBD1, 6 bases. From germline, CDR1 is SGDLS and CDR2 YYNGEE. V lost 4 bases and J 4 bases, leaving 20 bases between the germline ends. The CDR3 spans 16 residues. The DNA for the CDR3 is TGTGCCAGCAGCCATGATCTAAGGGGGTTTGGCTATGGCTACACCTTC. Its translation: CASSHDLRGFGYGYTF.

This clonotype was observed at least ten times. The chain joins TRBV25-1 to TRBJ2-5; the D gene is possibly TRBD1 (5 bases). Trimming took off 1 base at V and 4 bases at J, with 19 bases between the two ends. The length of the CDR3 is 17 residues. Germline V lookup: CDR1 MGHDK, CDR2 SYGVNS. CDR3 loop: CASSESKGASTLETQYF. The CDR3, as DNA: TGTGCCAGCAGTGAATCTAAAGGGGCCAGCACACTAGAGACCCAGTACTTC.

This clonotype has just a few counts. CDR3 bases: TGTGCCAGCAGCTTCGCAGGGATGGAGACCCAGTACTTC. This gives the protein CASSFAGMETQYF. The chain is built from TRBV7-3 and TRBJ2-5, with D tentatively TRBD1 (5 bases). This CDR3 is built from 13 residues. CDR1 is SGHTA and CDR2 is FQGTGA in the germline V gene. Between the trimmed V and J ends, which lost 3 bases and 5 bases, there was a span of 10 bases.